The rows below give T cell receptor beta chains drawn from one sample of a study of blood T cell repertoires in COVID-19. The table came from immunoSEQ multiplex PCR; TCRdb's copy has only in-frame clones and leaves some out. Of some 120,000 clones listed, 88% are singletons. Sequenced: peripheral blood. The receptors shown here come from a man aged 50 to 60 with acute or convalescent COVID-19. The CDR3 runs from the conserved cysteine through the conserved F or W. D genes are given only for firm matches. The size field is filled for only some rows; it gives once, few, many or a size class.

j_call d_call v_call clone_size cdr3_nt cdr3_aa
TRBJ2-3 - TRBV21-1 - TGTGCCAGCACCCAATCGCCGTACACCATAGCGGGAGGCCCCACAGATACGCAGTATTTT CASTQSPYTIAGGPTDTQYF
TRBJ2-7 TRBD2 TRBV30 - TGTGCCTGGAGTGTTGGAGCGGGAGGGCCGGGAGGCGAGCAGTACTTC CAWSVGAGGPGGEQYF
TRBJ1-6 - TRBV6-6 - TGTGCCAGCAGTCCGGTCCCCCCTTCACCCCTCCACTTT CASSPVPPSPLHF
TRBJ2-7 - TRBV12-3/TRBV12-4 - TGTGCCAGCCAAGGAGGGAAGTTCGAGCAGTACTTC CASQGGKFEQYF
TRBJ2-7 - TRBV9 - TGTGCCAGCAGCGTAAGGGGCTTGAGCTCCTACGAGCAGTACTTC CASSVRGLSSYEQYF
TRBJ2-1 TRBD2 TRBV5-1 - TGCGCCAGCAGCTATACCGGACTAGCGGGAGGCAGGTCCTACAATGAGCAGTTCTTC CASSYTGLAGGRSYNEQFF
TRBJ1-2 - TRBV4-1 - TGCGCCAGCAGCCCCGGGAGGAACTATGGCTACACCTTC CASSPGRNYGYTF
TRBJ1-1 TRBD1 TRBV30 - TGTGCCTGGAGTTATGACAGGGGCCCCACTGAAGCTTTCTTT CAWSYDRGPTEAFF
TRBJ2-2 TRBD2 TRBV24-1 - TGTGCCACCAGTGTAGCGGGAGAGGAAACCGGGGAGCTGTTTTTT CATSVAGEETGELFF
TRBJ2-2 TRBD1 TRBV19 - TGTGCCAGTAGTAGGCCGACAGGGGGGAAGACCGGGGAGCTGTTTTTT CASSRPTGGKTGELFF
TRBJ2-3 TRBD2 TRBV5-4 - TGTGCCAGCAGCATCTCAGCGGGAGAGGTTAAAGATACGCAGTATTTT CASSISAGEVKDTQYF
TRBJ1-1 - TRBV7-9 - TGTGCCAGCAGCTTAGAAACTCCTGAAGCTTTCTTT CASSLETPEAFF
TRBJ2-3 - TRBV6-4 - TGTGCCAGCAGTGACTCGAGGGTTAGCACAGATACGCAGTATTTT CASSDSRVSTDTQYF
TRBJ2-5 TRBD2 TRBV5-4 - TGTGCCAGCAGACTAGCGGGAGGTAGGCAAGAGACCCAGTACTTC CASRLAGGRQETQYF
TRBJ1-6 TRBD1 TRBV7-2 - TGTGCCAGCAGCTTGGGGTGGACAGGTCCCACATCACCCCTCCACTTT CASSLGWTGPTSPLHF
TRBJ1-2 - TRBV11-2 - TGTGCCAGCAGCCCCCGGCGGATACCCTATGGCTACACCTTC CASSPRRIPYGYTF
TRBJ2-7 TRBD2 TRBV14 once TGTGCCAGCAGCTATCTTCTACCGGGGGTGCGAAGCGGGAGCTCCTACGAGCAGTACTTC CASSYLLPGVRSGSSYEQYF
TRBJ1-2 - TRBV5-1 - TGCGCCAGCAGCATCATAGGACAAGACTATGGCTACACCTTC CASSIIGQDYGYTF
TRBJ2-3 TRBD2 TRBV19 once TGTGCCAGTAGTCTCGGACTAGCGGGAGGTCGGGCAGATACGCAGTATTTT CASSLGLAGGRADTQYF
TRBJ2-7 - TRBV29-1 - TGCAGCGTTGTTACAAACTCCTACGAGCAGTACTTC CSVVTNSYEQYF
TRBJ2-1 TRBD2 TRBV3-1/TRBV3-2 - TGTGCCAGCAGCCAAGTCTCTAGCGGCTATTACAATGAGCAGTTCTTC CASSQVSSGYYNEQFF
TRBJ1-2 TRBD1 TRBV29-1 once TGCAGCGTTGGGGATGACAGGGCCCACACCTTC CSVGDDRAHTF
TRBJ2-3 - TRBV7-2 - TGTGCCAGCAGCCCTGACAGCCTATATACGCAGTATTTT CASSPDSLYTQYF
TRBJ1-1 TRBD1 TRBV28 - TGTGCCAGCAGATCGGACAGGGGAAAAGCTTTCTTT CASRSDRGKAFF
TRBJ2-1 TRBD1 TRBV11-2 - TGTGCCAGCAGATCCGGGACAGATTCCTACAATGAGCAGTTCTTC CASRSGTDSYNEQFF
TRBJ2-3 TRBD2 TRBV30 - TGTGCCTGGAGTGTGGGAGGGGTTGGAGATACGCAGTATTTT CAWSVGGVGDTQYF
TRBJ2-2 - TRBV27 - TGTGCCAGCAGTTTACAGGGAACCGGGGAGCTGTTTTTT CASSLQGTGELFF
TRBJ2-3 TRBD2 TRBV7-2 - TGTGCCAGCAGCATCGGGACTAGCGGGAATTGGAATACGCAGTATTTT CASSIGTSGNWNTQYF
TRBJ1-4 - TRBV5-4 - TGTGCCAGCAGCAGGACACAGGGCTTCGGTGAAAAACTGTTTTTT CASSRTQGFGEKLFF
TRBJ2-7 - TRBV7-2 - TGTGCCAGCAGCTTAGCCGTGGGACAGCCCTCCGCCCCGCGGGACCACGAGCAGTACTTC CASSLAVGQPSAPRDHEQYF
TRBJ1-2 - TRBV6-5 - TGTGCCAGCAGGAGCGGACGGCTTCACACCTTC CASRSGRLHTF
TRBJ1-5 - TRBV7-2 - TGTGCCAGCAGCTTCAGGGAGGGCAATCAGCCCCAGCATTTT CASSFREGNQPQHF
TRBJ1-2 TRBD1 TRBV5-6 - TGTGCCAGCAGGCATTTGACAGGGGGGTATGGCTACACCTTC CASRHLTGGYGYTF
TRBJ1-2 TRBD1 TRBV7-6 once TGTGCCAGCAGCCTCCAGCCGGGACAGGGAAGCTATGGCTACACCTTC CASSLQPGQGSYGYTF
TRBJ2-1 TRBD2 TRBV18 - TGTGCCAGCTCACCCTACCTAGCGGGGGCCTACAATGAGCAGTTCTTC CASSPYLAGAYNEQFF
TRBJ1-2 - TRBV3-1/TRBV3-2 - TGTGCCAGCAGCCAATTCTACCGAGGCTACACCTTC CASSQFYRGYTF
TRBJ2-2 TRBD1 TRBV5-4 few TGTGCCAGCAGTTCATGGGACAGGGGTAACGGGGAGCTGTTTTTT CASSSWDRGNGELFF
TRBJ2-7 TRBD2 TRBV4-1 - TGCGCCAGCAGCCAAGAAGTTTCCGTAGCGGGAGCGTCCGGCGAGCAGTACTTC CASSQEVSVAGASGEQYF
TRBJ1-2 - TRBV6-1 - TGTGCCAGCAGTGAAATGGGGGGGTCGGGCTATGGCTACACCTTC CASSEMGGSGYGYTF
TRBJ1-2 - TRBV11-2 - TGTGCCAGCAGCCTGGACACCACTAACTATGGCTACACCTTC CASSLDTTNYGYTF